Presented here are 30 T cell receptor beta chains from one specimen sequenced in a study of regulatory T cells in long-lasting Graves disease. Construction of the TCR beta libraries employed iRepertoire HTBI primers in conjunction with Arm-PCR of CDR3 regions. TCRdb re-derived calls from the multiplex PCR reads in MiXCR, one entry per CDR3 protein. The table records 550,000 to 600,000 distinct CDR3 sequences, 15% to 20% of them present only once. Sample time point: newly diagnosed GD, antithyroid drugs for less than 3 months. Isolated PBMC RNA provided the starting material for the TCR library. In addition, the sample was reused for a study of T cells in Graves' hyperthyroidism and ophthalmopathy.

The source was peripheral blood mononuclear cells (PBMCs), collected at new diagnosis, from a patient treated with antithyroid drugs. Receptor source: a man aged 18 to 29 with Graves disease.

The V and J genes are TRBV25-1 and TRBJ2-2, with TRBD1 matching 7 bases. Germline lookup yields CDR1 MGHDK and CDR2 SYGVNS. V lost 6 bases to trimming and J lost 7 bases; unmatched junction nucleotides: 8. The CDR3 has 14 residues. CDR3 protein: CASSARDSFGELFF. In DNA form, the CDR3 reads TGTGCCAGCAGCGCCCGGGACAGTTTCGGGGAGCTGTTTTTT. Full variable domain (remainder filled in from reference TRBV25-1 and TRBJ2-2): EADIYQTPRYLVIGTGKKITLECSQTMGHDKMYWYQQDPGMELHLIHYSYGVNSTEKGDLSSESTVSRIRTEHFPLTLESARPSHTSQYLCASSARDSFGELFFGEGSRLTVL.

This clonotype was seen a few times. The chain carries TRBV20-1 and TRBJ2-7; D gene ambiguous. V dropped 2 bases and J dropped 0 bases, with 11 bases sitting between them. The CDR3 has 14 amino acids. CDR1 and CDR2 (germline): DFQATT, SNEGSKA (reference sequence). The CDR3: CSARSEMNSYEQYF. The CDR3 coding sequence is TGCAGTGCTAGATCGGAGATGAACTCCTACGAGCAGTACTTC.

This clonotype was detected a few times. The rearrangement uses TRBV2 and TRBJ2-1; 7 nucleotides line up with TRBD2. The CDR3 spans 14 residues. The junction had 10 bases not matched to a gene; V was cut back by 10 bases and J by 4 bases. Germline V gene data show CDR1 as SNHLY and CDR2 as FYNNEI. CDR3 nucleotides: TGTGCCACCTCCGGGAGCGGGGCGTACAATGAGCAGTTCTTC. It encodes CATSGSGAYNEQFF.

This clonotype showed up just a few times. The chain links TRBV2 to TRBJ1-5, with 8 bases that match TRBD1. CDR3 size: 15 residues. Per the germline V gene, CDR1 is SNHLY and CDR2 is FYNNEI. J gave up 6 bases and V 6 bases, and 10 bases lay outside the gene matches. The CDR3 nucleotides are TGTGCCAGCAGATTTGACAGGGGCGGGATTCAGCCCCAGCATTTT. As protein: CASRFDRGGIQPQHF.

This clonotype was recorded many times. J is TRBJ2-7 and V is TRBV5-1; unclear D gene. CDR3 length equals 12 residues. V was trimmed by 5 bases and J by 3 bases, leaving 9 bases between them. Germline loops: CDR1 SGHRS, CDR2 YFSETQ. The CDR3 DNA sequence: TGCGCCAGCAGGGCCCAAGACTACGAGCAGTACTTC. Translating gives CASRAQDYEQYF.

In this sample, this clonotype turned up a few times. The chain joins TRBV9 to TRBJ2-5; D possibly matches TRBD1 or TRBD2 (5 bases each). Trimming cost V 3 bases and J 4 bases, with 16 bases left between them. Germline assignment: CDR1 SGDLS and CDR2 YYNGEE. The CDR3 length is 15 residues. The CDR3 DNA is TGTGCCAGCAGCGGGACCGGGACCCCTGCAGAGACCCAGTACTTC. Amino acid sequence: CASSGTGTPAETQYF. Combining the CDR3 with reference TRBV9 and TRBJ2-5 gives the whole variable domain DSGVTQTPKHLITATGQRVTLRCSPRSGDLSVYWYQQSLDQGLQFLIQYYNGEERAKGNILERFSAQQFPDLHSELNLSSLELGDSALYFCASSGTGTPAETQYFGPGTRLLVL.

With respect to this clonotype: At one boundary the junction diverges from the germline segment, which might be a read error. The chain recombines TRBV6-2 or TRBV6-3 with TRBJ1-5; no clear D gene. The CDR3 is 14 amino acids. Germline V CDR1 and CDR2: MNHEY, SVGEGT. Here the CDR3 DNA reads TGTGTCAGCAGTGAACGGTACAGCCATCAGCCCCAGCATTTT. This codes for CVSSERYSHQPQHF.

The sample holds a few counts of this clonotype. The gene calls are TRBV30 and TRBJ1-2; TRBD1 matches 8 bases. The CDR3 covers 15 residues. V lost 2 bases and J lost 7; bases outside the gene matches: 12. CDR1 and CDR2 from the germline V gene are GTSNPN and SVGIG (reference sequence). Here the CDR3 reads CAWSSPTGAVGGYTF. The CDR3 bases are TGTGCCTGGAGTTCCCCGACAGGGGCGGTCGGTGGCTACACCTTC.

This clonotype was recorded many times. V is TRBV27 and J is TRBJ2-7; 9 bases align to TRBD1. V trimming: 6 bases; J trimming: 4 bases; junction bases outside the gene matches: 13. The CDR3 totals 16 residues. CDR1 MNHEY and CDR2 SMNVEV come from the germline V gene (reference sequence). DNA for the CDR3: TGTGCCAGCAGCCGTGGGTCCGGGACAGGGCGATACGAGCAGTACTTC. Its protein product is CASSRGSGTGRYEQYF.

The chain joins TRBV20-1 to TRBJ2-1, with 11 bases that match TRBD2. The CDR3 totals 16 residues. Germline V gene sequence: CDR1 DFQATT, CDR2 SNEGSKA (reference sequence). V lost 5 bases and J lost 5; bases outside the gene matches: 11. As DNA, the CDR3 is TGCAGTGCTCTAGCCCCTTTAGCGGGAGGGAACAATGAGCAGTTCTTC. Translating gives CSALAPLAGGNNEQFF.

The chain couples TRBV18 to TRBJ2-7, with D maybe TRBD1 (6 bases). Trimming stripped 6 bases from V and 2 bases from J, with 23 bases between. CDR3 length equals 17 residues. Germline V gene data show CDR1 as KGHSH and CDR2 as LQKENI. This chain's CDR3 is CASSGPFSRDTTYEQYF. The CDR3 nucleotides are TGTGCCAGCTCGGGCCCCTTCTCACGGGACACCACCTACGAGCAGTACTTC.

The chain couples TRBV20-1 to TRBJ2-7, with D perhaps TRBD1 (6 bases). Germline V gene lookup returns CDR1 DFQATT and CDR2 SNEGSKA (reference sequence). The CDR3 covers 15 residues. Trimming removed 3 bases at V and 0 bases at J, with 15 bases between. This chain's CDR3 is CSASEWNRASYEQYF. The CDR3 region has the DNA TGCAGTGCTAGTGAGTGGAACAGGGCCTCCTACGAGCAGTACTTC.

The chain joins TRBV5-1 to TRBJ1-6; no definite D call. V lost 3 bases to trimming and J lost 8 bases, with 12 bases between them. The CDR3 is 14 residues long. Germline assignment: CDR1 SGHRS and CDR2 YFSETQ. The CDR3, as DNA: TGCGCCAGCAGCTCGGCCCCGACCGATTCACCCCTCCACTTT. Its translation is CASSSAPTDSPLHF.

The chain is built from TRBV7-9 and TRBJ1-2, with D possibly matching TRBD1 (5 bases). Per germline, CDR1 SEHNR and CDR2 FQNEAQ (reference sequence). The CDR3 runs to 15 residues. V lost 4 bases and J 6 bases, leaving 18 bases between the germline ends. Here the CDR3 DNA reads TGTGCCAGCAGCTCCCCAGGGTTTGCGAAAAATGGCTACACCTTC. This encodes CASSSPGFAKNGYTF.

This clonotype was recorded at least ten times. V is TRBV27 and J is TRBJ2-1, with TRBD1 matching 7 bases. Unmatched junction bases numbered 5, after V lost 4 bases and J lost 8 bases. The V gene's germline CDR1 is MNHEY and CDR2 SMNVEV (reference sequence). The CDR3 extends over 13 amino acids. The DNA of the CDR3 is TGTGCCAGCAGTTCCCTCACAGGGGATGAGCAGTTCTTC. The encoded protein is CASSSLTGDEQFF.

The rearrangement links TRBV12-3 or TRBV12-4 to TRBJ1-3, with D possibly matching TRBD1 (6 bases). This CDR3 spans 16 amino acids. V shed 6 bases and J shed 0 bases, with 15 bases lying between them. This chain's CDR3 is CASSRPGHYSGNTIYF. The CDR3 nucleotides are TGTGCCAGCAGCCGTCCGGGACACTACTCTGGAAACACCATATATTTT.

The rearrangement uses TRBV6-5 and TRBJ2-7; possible D gene TRBD1, 5 bases. Trimming took off 0 bases at V and 7 bases at J, with 10 bases between the two ends. This CDR3 has 13 amino acids. CDR1 is MNHEY, CDR2 SVGAGI, per germline. This CDR3 reads CASSYSRTREQYF. CDR3 coding DNA: TGTGCCAGCAGTTACTCCAGGACACGGGAGCAGTACTTC.

This clonotype was observed many times. This chain joins TRBV12-3 or TRBV12-4 and TRBJ2-7; 8 bases map to TRBD1. After removal of 4 bases from V and 2 bases from J, the junction contained 4 bases not matched to a gene. The CDR3 runs to 14 residues. The CDR3: CASSWDRSPYEQYF. In DNA, the CDR3 is TGTGCCAGCAGTTGGGACAGGTCCCCCTACGAGCAGTACTTC.

At least ten counts were recorded for this clonotype. The chain has TRBV19 and TRBJ1-5; D perhaps matches TRBD1 (5 bases). Trimming left V 5 bases short and J 2 bases short, with 16 bases between. The germline CDR1 and CDR2 sequences are LNHDA and SQIVND (reference sequence). The CDR3 runs 16 residues. In DNA form, the CDR3 reads TGTGCCAGTAGTGACGGGGCCTCCACAGGCAATCAGCCCCAGCATTTT. As protein: CASSDGASTGNQPQHF.

This clonotype has more than one count but fewer than ten. The rearrangement uses TRBV20-1 and TRBJ2-3; 11 bases line up with TRBD2. This CDR3 region has 18 residues. Germline V gene data show CDR1 as DFQATT and CDR2 as SNEGSKA (reference sequence). V shed 4 bases and J 2 bases; nucleotides not matched to a gene: 14. As DNA, the CDR3 is TGCAGTGCTATCCTAGCGGGAGGCTCAGAATCGTACACAGATACGCAGTATTTT. Translation gives CSAILAGGSESYTDTQYF.

This chain links TRBV7-9 with TRBJ2-7; 7 bases fit TRBD2. Germline lookup yields CDR1 SEHNR and CDR2 FQNEAQ (reference sequence). The V and J ends lost 5 bases and 9 bases, in that order; junction bases with no gene match: 7. This CDR3 contains 12 residues. The CDR3 loop reads CASSLPGEGQYF. CDR3 nucleotides: TGTGCCAGCAGCCTTCCTGGGGAGGGGCAGTACTTC.

This clonotype appeared many times. The chain has TRBV6-5 and TRBJ2-7, with TRBD2 matching over 8 bases. Germline trimming cut 0 bases from V and 5 bases from J; bases unmatched to any gene: 6. Germline V CDR1 and CDR2: MNHEY, SVGAGI. The CDR3 contains 15 residues. The CDR3 loop is CASSYSERESDEQYF. Here the CDR3 DNA reads TGTGCCAGCAGTTACTCGGAGCGGGAGTCCGACGAGCAGTACTTC.

This clonotype was seen repeatedly, ten times or more. The chain has TRBV11-2 and TRBJ2-7; the D is unclear. The CDR3 totals 16 residues. Per the germline V gene, CDR1 is SGHAT and CDR2 is FQNNGV. V gave up 1 base and J gave up 0 bases, with 13 bases separating them. CDR3: CASSLGGSPVSYEQYF. The CDR3 bases are TGTGCCAGCAGCTTAGGGGGTAGCCCTGTCTCCTACGAGCAGTACTTC.

This sequence joins TRBV4-1 and TRBJ2-2, with D perhaps TRBD1 or TRBD2 (6 bases each). The V end was cut by 1 base, the J end by 6 bases, with 12 bases between. This CDR3 contains 15 residues. CDR1 is MGHRA and CDR2 is YSYEKL in the germline V gene. The CDR3 sequence: CASSQGRGYSGELFF. CDR3 DNA sequence: TGCGCCAGCAGCCAAGGGAGGGGGTACTCCGGGGAGCTGTTTTTT.

The chain joins TRBV20-1 to TRBJ2-1; 7 bases are a match to TRBD2. The CDR3 length is 13 residues. Germline V gene lookup returns CDR1 DFQATT and CDR2 SNEGSKA (reference sequence). J gave up 7 bases and V 2 bases, and 5 bases lay outside the gene matches. The CDR3 loop reads CSARTSAANEQFF. The CDR3 coding sequence is TGCAGTGCTAGAACTAGCGCGGCAAATGAGCAGTTCTTC.

This clonotype was counted a few times. The chain carries TRBV7-2 and TRBJ2-5; 11 bases map to TRBD2. This CDR3 is 17 amino acids long. Germline assignment: CDR1 SGHTA and CDR2 FQGNSA. The V segment lost 7 bases and the J segment 5 bases; nucleotides outside the gene matches: 15. CDR3 DNA sequence: TGTGCCAGCACCACCCTTATACTAGCGGGAGATCCGGAGACCCAGTACTTC. Amino acids: CASTTLILAGDPETQYF.

V gene TRBV20-1 combines with J gene TRBJ2-3; 7 bases fit TRBD1. Germline values: CDR1 DFQATT, CDR2 SNEGSKA (reference sequence). J lost 0 bases, V lost 2 bases, and 5 bases had no gene match. This CDR3 is 15 amino acids long. CDR3 loop: CSARTGTESTDTQYF. The CDR3 bases are TGCAGTGCTAGAACCGGGACAGAGAGCACAGATACGCAGTATTTT.

The chain links TRBV30 to TRBJ2-3; 13 nucleotides match TRBD2. V was pared by 5 bases and J by 4 bases, with 3 bases of the junction left unmatched. The length of the CDR3 is 14 residues. Per the germline V gene, CDR1 is GTSNPN and CDR2 is SVGIG (reference sequence). CDR3 region: CAWRLAGGADTQYF. The CDR3 DNA reads as TGTGCCTGGCGACTAGCGGGAGGAGCAGATACGCAGTATTTT. Full variable domain (rest looked up from reference TRBV30 and TRBJ2-3): SQTIHQWPATLVQPVGSPLSLECTVEGTSNPNLYWYRQAAGRGLQLLFYSVGIGQISSEVPQNLSASRPQDRQFILSSKKLLLSDSGFYLCAWRLAGGADTQYFGPGTRLTVL.

This clonotype was counted at least ten times. The V call is TRBV28, the J call TRBJ1-1, with unresolved D. This CDR3 is 14 amino acids long. CDR1 is MDHEN, CDR2 SYDVKM, per germline. The germline V and J ends were trimmed by 2 bases and 5 bases, with 12 bases remaining between them. The CDR3 DNA reads as TGTGCCAGCAGTTTAGGGTCCCCGGGGACTGAAGCTTTCTTT. This encodes CASSLGSPGTEAFF.

V gene TRBV6-2 or TRBV6-3 combines with J gene TRBJ2-1; D is possibly TRBD2 (6 bases). The CDR3 length is 13 residues. V was shortened by 5 bases and J by 5 bases, with 10 bases between the two germline ends. The germline gives CDR1 MNHEY, CDR2 SVGEGT. CDR3 DNA: TGTGCCAGCAGTGAACGGGAGAACAATGAGCAGTTCTTC. It encodes CASSERENNEQFF.